This T cell receptor beta chain was retrieved from a study of blood T cell repertoires in COVID-19. Across the whole study: The United States, Italy and Spain supplied acute and convalescent COVID-19 samples.

Study processing details: Amplification from reference gene primers served as the basis for estimated nucleated cell counts. This table comes from immunoSEQ multiplex PCR, and its TCRdb copy is limited to in-frame clones, with some not included. V and J calls and clone size are copied from that table; D and trimming were computed from the DNA. The table includes around 250,000 clones, approximately 88% detected once. In terms of age and location, participants ranged from roughly 18 to 89 years and lived in about two dozen US areas. V shed 8 bases and J shed 4 bases, with 16 bases lying between them. The germline V gene encodes CDR1 MNHEY and CDR2 SVGAGI. The length of the CDR3 is 14 residues.

This TCR was sampled from a woman aged 40 to 55 who had been exposed to COVID-19. The V call is TRBV6-5, the J call TRBJ2-3; no firm D call. Sequences were obtained from PBMCs or T cells enriched from blood (not recorded which). The DNA for the CDR3 is TGTGCCAGCGGTACTGGTTCATTTCCAGATACGCAGTATTTT. Protein sequence: CASGTGSFPDTQYF.